This T cell receptor beta chain was retrieved from a study of shared clonotypes between healthy human individuals. Profiled with immunoSEQ multiplex PCR; TCRdb holds only in-frame clones, not every one. This table holds about 1.1 million clones, approximately 80% found once. This CDR3 is built from 15 residues. Between the trimmed V and J ends, which lost 5 bases and 4 bases, there was a span of 16 bases. Per germline, CDR1 SGHTA and CDR2 FQGNSA. This sequence originates from a man aged 18 to 29 in good health. Some clones in this sample may be carry-over from other donors' samples. Input material: memory CD4+ T cells from PBMCs. Subset: CD45RA-negative fraction. This chain connects TRBV7-2 to TRBJ2-3; perhaps TRBD2 as D (5 bases). The CDR3 DNA reads TGTGCCAGCAGCCAAGTGGCAAGGCGGGCAGATACGCAGTATTTT. This translates into CASSQVARRADTQYF.